Detailed here is one T cell receptor (beta chain). What it binds is unknown. The junction departs from the called germline gene at one end, perhaps through a read error. These data belong to a study of memory CD4+ T cells and cytomegalovirus serostatus. Study details: Of the healthy Belgian adults, 9 were CMV seropositive and about 24 seronegative.

The sort gate was single viable CD3+CD4+CD8-CD45RO+ cells for memory CD4+ T cells. After thawing, CD4+ T cells were positively selected. Study conclusions and caveats: Of under 200 reported CMV TCRbeta sequences, 65 to 85 were found in memory CD4+ repertoires.

There are 13 residues in the CDR3. Germline assignment: CDR1 SGHAT and CDR2 FQNNGV. TCRdb keeps only in-frame clones here, not all; method: immunoSEQ multiplex PCR. The table has tens of thousands of clones, 76% seen once. The V call is TRBV11-2, the J call TRBJ2-3; D might be TRBD1 or TRBD2, each matching 5 bases. The TCR originated in an adult in good health and CMV-seronegative. Material: memory CD4+ T cells from blood. For the CDR3, the DNA is TGTGCCAGCAGCTTAGCCGGGGCAGCTGGGAAGCTTTTT. Protein product: CASSLAGAAGKLF.